This paragraph reports one T cell receptor beta chain. This sample was included in a study of shared clonotypes between healthy human individuals. This CDR3 is 14 amino acids long. Trimming shortened V by 2 bases and J by 7 bases, and 17 bases separated the two germline ends. Germline CDR1 GTSNPN, CDR2 SVGIG (reference sequence). TCRdb keeps only in-frame clones here, not all; method: immunoSEQ multiplex PCR. The sample records about a million clones, roughly 77% being singletons. This TCR was sampled from a man aged 18 to 30 in good health. Some clones in this sample may be carry-over from other donors' samples. Sequenced material: memory CD4+ T cells from PBMCs. The subset here: CD45RA-negative fraction. This chain connects TRBV30 to TRBJ1-1; possible D gene TRBD1, 5 bases. The CDR3 region is CAWSKGTLSYEAFF. In DNA, the CDR3 is TGTGCCTGGAGTAAGGGGACCCTCTCCTATGAAGCTTTCTTT.